The T cell receptor beta chain described here comes from a study of tumor-infiltrating lymphocytes in localized non-small cell lung cancer. General study points: TCRbeta sequencing showed higher T cell infiltration in tumors than uninvolved lung. Each assay used a separate piece of the same tissue.

In the case of this clone: Its antigen is unidentified.

Repertoires were generated with immunoSEQ multiplex PCR, while TCRdb's copy carries only in-frame clones and drops some. The sample holds fewer than 25,000 clones; over 60% are singletons and the top ten take approximately 6.3%. The CDR3 contains 12 residues. Germline values: CDR1 GTSNPN, CDR2 SVGIG (reference sequence). The V end lost 5 bases, the J end lost 8 bases, and 15 bases lay between the germline ends. This TCR was recovered from a human donor with non-small cell lung cancer. Sequenced: lung tumor tissue. The chain has TRBV30 and TRBJ1-2; D possibly corresponds to TRBD1 (5 bases). The CDR3 region is CAWGDGGVGYTF. The CDR3 region has the DNA TGTGCCTGGGGGGACGGCGGCGTGGGCTACACCTTC.